This TCR beta chain came from a study of blood T cell repertoires in COVID-19. For the study at large: Sites across the United States, Italy and Spain contributed samples from acute and convalescent COVID-19. PBMCs, B-cell-depleted T cells, or T cells were the source of the cDNA or gDNA that made up the material.

This clone was seen more than once but under ten times. The repertoire was sequenced with immunoSEQ multiplex PCR; TCRdb's copy has only in-frame clones and lacks some. The sample records roughly 150,000 clones, roughly 88% being singletons. The CDR3 consists of 15 residues. V lost 1 base, J lost 2 bases, and 12 bases lay in between. Looked up from germline, CDR1 is SGHVS and CDR2 is FQNEAQ. The origin of this receptor is a woman aged 50 to 60 in a cohort sampled during active or convalescent COVID-19. The rearrangement joins TRBV7-8 to TRBJ2-7; D unresolved. The source material was peripheral blood. CDR3 amino acids: CASSLGHIGPYEQYF. CDR3 in DNA: TGTGCCAGCAGCTTAGGACATATAGGTCCCTACGAGCAGTACTTC. Combining the CDR3 with reference TRBV7-8 and TRBJ2-7 gives the whole variable domain GAGVSQSPRYKVAKRGQDVALRCDPISGHVSLFWYQQALGQGPEFLTYFQNEAQLDKSGLPSDRFFAERPEGSVSTLKIQRTQQEDSAVYLCASSLGHIGPYEQYFGPGTRLTVT.